This T cell receptor beta chain was identified during a study of regulatory T cells in long-lasting Graves disease. Overall study context: Graves' patients diagnosed newly had used antithyroid drugs under 3 months. Study observations and caveats: Analyses excluded thyroid tissue, covering peripheral blood alone.

With 2 bases removed from V and 4 bases from J, the gap between germline ends came to 3 bases. Germline V gene lookup returns CDR1 SNHLY and CDR2 FYNNEI. The CDR3 is made up of 12 amino acids. The sample holds many counts of this clonotype. What it binds is unknown. Assembly of TCR beta libraries relied on iRepertoire HTBI primers together with Arm-PCR of CDR3 regions. TCRdb ran MiXCR on the multiplex PCR reads and lists one entry per CDR3 protein. The sample includes 360,000 or so distinct CDR3 sequences, about 11% of them seen just once. Specified time point: newly diagnosed GD, antithyroid drugs for less than 3 months. TCR sequences were obtained from RNA taken from PBMCs. Staff drew roughly 10 milliliters of peripheral blood into EDTA tubes. The same data also contributed to another study, on T cells in Graves' hyperthyroidism and ophthalmopathy. From that second work: Ophthalmopathy was told apart from stable hyperthyroidism by a 13 V-J model.

The source was peripheral blood mononuclear cells (PBMCs), collected at new diagnosis, from a patient treated with antithyroid drugs. The receptor was isolated from a woman between 18 and 30 years old with Graves disease. The V and J genes are TRBV2 and TRBJ2-1; D gene ambiguous. The CDR3 region has the DNA TGTGCCAGCAGTGAAAGGTACAATGAGCAGTTCTTC. Translated, it gives CASSERYNEQFF.